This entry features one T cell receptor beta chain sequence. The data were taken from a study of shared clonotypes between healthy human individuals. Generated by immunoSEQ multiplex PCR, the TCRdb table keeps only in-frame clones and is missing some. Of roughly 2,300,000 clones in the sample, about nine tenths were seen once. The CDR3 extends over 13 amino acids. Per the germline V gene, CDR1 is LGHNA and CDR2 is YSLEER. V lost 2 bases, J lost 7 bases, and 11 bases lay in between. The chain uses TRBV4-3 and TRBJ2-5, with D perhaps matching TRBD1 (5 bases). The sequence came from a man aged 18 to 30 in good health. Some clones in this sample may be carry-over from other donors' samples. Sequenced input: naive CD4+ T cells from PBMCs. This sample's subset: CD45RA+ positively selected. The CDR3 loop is CASSQLLGATQYF. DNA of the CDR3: TGCGCCAGCAGCCAACTCCTAGGGGCGACCCAGTACTTC.